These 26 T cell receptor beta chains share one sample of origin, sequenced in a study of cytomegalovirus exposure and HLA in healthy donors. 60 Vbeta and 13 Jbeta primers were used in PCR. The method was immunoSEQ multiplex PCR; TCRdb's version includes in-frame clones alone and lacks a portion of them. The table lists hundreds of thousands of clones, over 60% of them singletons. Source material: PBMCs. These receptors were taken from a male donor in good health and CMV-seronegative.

The CDR3 coding sequence is TGTGCCAGCAGCCTTAGACAGAACACTGAAGCTTTCTTT. Encoded protein: CASSLRQNTEAFF. The chain links TRBV7-8 to TRBJ1-1; D not certain. The CDR3 is 13 amino acids. Trimming cost V 5 bases and J 1 base, with 8 bases left between them. Germline lookup yields CDR1 SGHVS and CDR2 FQNEAQ.

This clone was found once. The CDR3 DNA follows: TGCAGTACTAGCGGGAGGGCGGGCGGCACAGATACGCAGTATTTT. Translation: CSTSGRAGGTDTQYF. The V call is TRBV29-1, the J call TRBJ2-3, with 13 positions matching TRBD2. The germline gives CDR1 SQVTM, CDR2 ANQGSEA. This CDR3 comprises 15 residues.

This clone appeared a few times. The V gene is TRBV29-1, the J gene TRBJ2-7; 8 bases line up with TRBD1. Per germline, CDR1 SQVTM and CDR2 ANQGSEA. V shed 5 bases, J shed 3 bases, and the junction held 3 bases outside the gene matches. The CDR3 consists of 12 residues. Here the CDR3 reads CSVRTGSYEQYF. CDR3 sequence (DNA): TGCAGCGTTCGGACAGGGAGCTACGAGCAGTACTTC.

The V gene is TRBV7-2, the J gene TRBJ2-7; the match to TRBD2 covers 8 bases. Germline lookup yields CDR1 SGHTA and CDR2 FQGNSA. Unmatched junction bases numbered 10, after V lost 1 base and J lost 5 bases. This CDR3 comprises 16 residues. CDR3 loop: CASSLGLSGKADEQYF. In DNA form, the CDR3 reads TGTGCCAGCAGCTTAGGCCTTAGCGGGAAAGCCGACGAGCAGTACTTC.

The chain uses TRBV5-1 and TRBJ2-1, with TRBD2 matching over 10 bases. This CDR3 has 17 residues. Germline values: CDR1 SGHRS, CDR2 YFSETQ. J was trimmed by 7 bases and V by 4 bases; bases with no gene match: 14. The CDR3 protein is CASSPEVTGAGGNEQFF. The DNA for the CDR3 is TGCGCCAGCAGCCCGGAAGTGACAGGAGCGGGGGGGAATGAGCAGTTCTTC.

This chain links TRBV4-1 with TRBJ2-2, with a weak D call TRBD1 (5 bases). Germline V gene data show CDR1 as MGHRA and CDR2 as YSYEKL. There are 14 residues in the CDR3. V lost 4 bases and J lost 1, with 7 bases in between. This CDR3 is CASSPQGNTGELFF. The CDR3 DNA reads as TGCGCCAGCAGCCCGCAGGGGAACACCGGGGAGCTGTTTTTT.

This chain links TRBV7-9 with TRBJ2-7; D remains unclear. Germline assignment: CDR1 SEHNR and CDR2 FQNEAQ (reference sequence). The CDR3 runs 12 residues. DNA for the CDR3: TGTTCCACCGGAGACGGCTCCTACGAGCAGTACTTC. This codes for CSTGDGSYEQYF.

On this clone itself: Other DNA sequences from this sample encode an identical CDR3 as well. The CDR3 DNA reads TGTGCCAGCAGCTTGCTAGCGGGAGGGCTAGCCAAAAACATTCAGTACTTC. Translation gives CASSLLAGGLAKNIQYF. The rearrangement uses TRBV11-1 and TRBJ2-4, with TRBD2 identical over 12 bases. Germline loops: CDR1 SGHAT, CDR2 FQDESV (reference sequence). The V gene end was trimmed by 3 bases and the J gene end by 0 bases; junction bases not matched to a gene: 3. The CDR3 has 17 residues.

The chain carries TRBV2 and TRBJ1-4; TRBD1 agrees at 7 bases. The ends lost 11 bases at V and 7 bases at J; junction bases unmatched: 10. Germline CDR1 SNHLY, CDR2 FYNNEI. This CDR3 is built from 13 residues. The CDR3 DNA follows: TGTGCCGGTTCGAGGGGGCCTGGTGAAAAACTGTTTTTT. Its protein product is CAGSRGPGEKLFF.

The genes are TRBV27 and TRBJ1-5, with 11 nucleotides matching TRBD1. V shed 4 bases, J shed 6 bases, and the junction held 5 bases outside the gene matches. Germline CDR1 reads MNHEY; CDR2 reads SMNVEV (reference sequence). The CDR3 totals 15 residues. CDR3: CASSSTGTGGQPQHF. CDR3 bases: TGTGCCAGCAGTTCAACCGGGACAGGGGGTCAGCCCCAGCATTTT.

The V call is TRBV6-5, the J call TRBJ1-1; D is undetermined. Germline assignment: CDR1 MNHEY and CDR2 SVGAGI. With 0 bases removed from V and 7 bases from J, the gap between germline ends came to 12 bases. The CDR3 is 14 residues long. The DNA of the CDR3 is TGTGCCAGCAGTTACTCCGGGGAGACCTATGAAGCTTTCTTT. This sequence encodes CASSYSGETYEAFF.

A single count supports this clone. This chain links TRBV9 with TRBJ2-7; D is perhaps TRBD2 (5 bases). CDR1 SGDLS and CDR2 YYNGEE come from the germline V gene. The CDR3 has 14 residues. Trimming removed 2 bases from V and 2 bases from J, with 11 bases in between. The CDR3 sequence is CASSVADGAYEQYF. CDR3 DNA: TGTGCCAGCAGCGTCGCGGACGGGGCCTACGAGCAGTACTTC.

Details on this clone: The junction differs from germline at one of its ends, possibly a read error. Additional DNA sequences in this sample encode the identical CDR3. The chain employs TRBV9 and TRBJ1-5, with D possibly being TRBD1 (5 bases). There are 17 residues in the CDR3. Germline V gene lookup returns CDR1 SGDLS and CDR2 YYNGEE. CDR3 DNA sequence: TGTGCCAGCAGCGCGCCCCCACAGGTTAATAGCAATCAGCCACAGCATTTT. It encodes CASSAPPQVNSNQPQHF. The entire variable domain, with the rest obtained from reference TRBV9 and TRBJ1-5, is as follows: DSGVTQTPKHLITATGQRVTLRCSPRSGDLSVYWYQQSLDQGLQFLIQYYNGEERAKGNILERFSAQQFPDLHSELNLSSLELGDSALYFCASSAPPQVNSNQPQHFGDGTRLSIL.

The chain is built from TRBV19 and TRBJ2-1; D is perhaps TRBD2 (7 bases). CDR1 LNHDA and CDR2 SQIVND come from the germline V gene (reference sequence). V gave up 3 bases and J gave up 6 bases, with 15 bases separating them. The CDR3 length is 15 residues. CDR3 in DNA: TGTGCCAGTAGTATCCTCGGGGGGCGCGCCAATGAGCAGTTCTTC. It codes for CASSILGGRANEQFF.

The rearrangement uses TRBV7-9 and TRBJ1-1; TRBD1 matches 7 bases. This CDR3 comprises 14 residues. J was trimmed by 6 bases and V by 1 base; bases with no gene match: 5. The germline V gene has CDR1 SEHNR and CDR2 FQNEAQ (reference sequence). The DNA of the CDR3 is TGTGCCAGCAGCTTAGGTCAGGGGGGCCCTGAAGCTTTCTTT. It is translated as CASSLGQGGPEAFF.

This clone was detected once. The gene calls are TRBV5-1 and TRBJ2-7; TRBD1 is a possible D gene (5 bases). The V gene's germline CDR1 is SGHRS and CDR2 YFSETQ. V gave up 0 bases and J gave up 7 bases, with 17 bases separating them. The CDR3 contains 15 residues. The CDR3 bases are TGCGCCAGCAGCTTGGAGAGGCCAGGGTCGGATGAGCAGTACTTC. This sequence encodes CASSLERPGSDEQYF.

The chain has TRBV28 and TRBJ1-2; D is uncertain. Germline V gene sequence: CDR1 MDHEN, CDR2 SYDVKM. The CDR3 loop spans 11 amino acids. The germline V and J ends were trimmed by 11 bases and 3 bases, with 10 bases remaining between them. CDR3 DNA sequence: TGTGCCTCTCTGGGCGACTATGGCTACACCTTC. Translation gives CASLGDYGYTF.

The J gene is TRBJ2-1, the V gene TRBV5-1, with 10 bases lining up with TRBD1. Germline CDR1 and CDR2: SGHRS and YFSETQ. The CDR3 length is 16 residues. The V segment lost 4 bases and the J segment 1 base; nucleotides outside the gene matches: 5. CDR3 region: CASSKEGQGSYNEQFF. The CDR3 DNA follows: TGCGCCAGCAGCAAAGAGGGACAGGGGTCCTACAATGAGCAGTTCTTC.

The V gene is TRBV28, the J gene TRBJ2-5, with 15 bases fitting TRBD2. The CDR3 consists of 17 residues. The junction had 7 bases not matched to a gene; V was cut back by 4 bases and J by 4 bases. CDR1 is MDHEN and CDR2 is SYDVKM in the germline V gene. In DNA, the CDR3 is TGTGCCAGCAGTTCGGGGACTAGCGGGAGGTTTGCAGAGACCCAGTACTTC. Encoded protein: CASSSGTSGRFAETQYF.

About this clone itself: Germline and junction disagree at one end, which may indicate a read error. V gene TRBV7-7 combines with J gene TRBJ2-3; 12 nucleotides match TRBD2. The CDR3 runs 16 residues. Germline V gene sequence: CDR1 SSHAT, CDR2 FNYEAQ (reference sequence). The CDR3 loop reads CASSIGLAGPTDTQYF. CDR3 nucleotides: TGTGCTAGCAGCATAGGACTAGCGGGACCCACAGATACGCAGTATTTT.

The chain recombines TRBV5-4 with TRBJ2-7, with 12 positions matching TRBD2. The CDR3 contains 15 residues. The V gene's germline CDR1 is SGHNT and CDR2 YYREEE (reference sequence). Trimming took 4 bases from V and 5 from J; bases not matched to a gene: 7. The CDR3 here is CASSLSGLAGHEQYF. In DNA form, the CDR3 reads TGTGCCAGCAGCCTCTCGGGACTAGCGGGCCACGAGCAGTACTTC.

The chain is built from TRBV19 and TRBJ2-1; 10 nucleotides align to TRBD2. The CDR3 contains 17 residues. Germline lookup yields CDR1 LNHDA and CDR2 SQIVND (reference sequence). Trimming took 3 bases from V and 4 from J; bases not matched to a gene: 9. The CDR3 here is CASSMYGSGRAYNEQFF. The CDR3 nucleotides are TGTGCCAGTAGTATGTATGGGAGCGGGAGGGCTTACAATGAGCAGTTCTTC.

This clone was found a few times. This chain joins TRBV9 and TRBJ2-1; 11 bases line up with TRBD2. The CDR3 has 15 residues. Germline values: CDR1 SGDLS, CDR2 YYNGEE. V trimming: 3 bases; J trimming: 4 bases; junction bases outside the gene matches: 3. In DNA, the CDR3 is TGTGCCAGCAGCGGAGCTAGCGGGAGGTACAATGAGCAGTTCTTC. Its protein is CASSGASGRYNEQFF.

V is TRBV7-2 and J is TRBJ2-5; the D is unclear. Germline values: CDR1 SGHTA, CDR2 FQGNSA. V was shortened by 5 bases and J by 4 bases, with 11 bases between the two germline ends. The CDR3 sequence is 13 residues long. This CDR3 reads CASSPSSRETQYF. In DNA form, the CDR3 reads TGTGCCAGCAGCCCAAGCTCGAGAGAGACCCAGTACTTC. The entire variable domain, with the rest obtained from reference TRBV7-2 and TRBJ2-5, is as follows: GAGVSQSPSNKVTEKGKDVELRCDPISGHTALYWYRQSLGQGLEFLIYFQGNSAPDKSGLPSDRFSAERTGGSVSTLTIQRTQQEDSAVYLCASSPSSRETQYFGPGTRLLVL.

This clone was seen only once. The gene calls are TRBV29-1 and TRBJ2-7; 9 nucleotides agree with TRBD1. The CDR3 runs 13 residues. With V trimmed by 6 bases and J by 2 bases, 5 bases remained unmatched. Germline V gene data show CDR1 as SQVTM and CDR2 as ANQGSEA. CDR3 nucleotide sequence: TGCAGCGTCCAGGGACAGGGAGCCTACGAGCAGTACTTC. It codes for CSVQGQGAYEQYF.

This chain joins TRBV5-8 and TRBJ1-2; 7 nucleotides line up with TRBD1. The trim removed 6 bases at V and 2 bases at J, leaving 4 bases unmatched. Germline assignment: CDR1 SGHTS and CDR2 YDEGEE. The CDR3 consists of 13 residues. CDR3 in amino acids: CASIAQGNYGYTF. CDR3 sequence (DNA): TGTGCCAGCATCGCACAGGGGAACTATGGCTACACCTTC.